This T cell receptor beta chain is drawn from a study of cytomegalovirus exposure and HLA in healthy donors. Overall study: Membership in the Caucasian-associated ancestry cluster was found for around four fifths of roughly 360 genotyped donors.

Overall study results and limits: Relative to the approximately 700-donor mean, N-insertions were reportedly fewer in an Asian-associated ancestry cluster in a later analysis. It was taken for granted in presence/absence analyses that sequencing depth across donors was roughly uniform. Accurate prediction of most subjects' HLA-A and HLA-B alleles from TCR beta sequences was reported.

The CDR3 totals 14 residues. Germline assignment: CDR1 WSHSY and CDR2 SAAADI. V was cut by 3 bases and J by 0 bases, with 6 bases left in between. PCR employed 60 Vbeta and 13 Jbeta primers. The protocol was immunoSEQ multiplex PCR, while the TCRdb copy is restricted to in-frame clones and leaves out a portion. The table shows approximately 74,000 clones, with roughly 80% occurring only once. In this sample, this clone turned up a few times. Its antigen is unknown. The chain joins TRBV10-2 to TRBJ1-3; D gene unclear. Source material: PBMCs. This TCR was recovered from a woman aged 25 to 39 in good health and CMV-seronegative. The CDR3 region has the DNA TGCGCCAGCAGTGAAGAGAGCTCTGGAAACACCATATATTTT. It yields the protein CASSEESSGNTIYF.